A single sample gave rise to the 4 T cell receptor beta chains below, sequenced in a study of cytomegalovirus exposure and HLA in healthy donors. 60 Vbeta and 13 Jbeta primers were used in PCR. Produced via immunoSEQ multiplex PCR; TCRdb's table is partial and in-frame only. This table has 150,000 or so clones, roughly 80% appearing once. Sequencing was carried out using PBMCs. These receptors were taken from a male donor in good health and CMV-seropositive.

The DNA for the CDR3 is TGTGCCAGCAGTACCGCGGGGGGGATGGATACGCAGTATTTT. Protein: CASSTAGGMDTQYF. The chain has TRBV6-5 and TRBJ2-3; 9 bases agree with TRBD2. Germline lookup yields CDR1 MNHEY and CDR2 SVGAGI. The CDR3 is made up of 14 amino acids. V lost 5 bases and J lost 6; bases outside the gene matches: 6.

This clone has only a few counts. The rearrangement links TRBV10-1 to TRBJ2-7; the D gene is possibly TRBD2 (5 bases). The CDR3 totals 16 residues. The V end was cut by 2 bases, the J end by 7 bases, with 21 bases between. CDR1 WNHNN and CDR2 SYGVQD come from the germline V gene (reference sequence). The CDR3 DNA sequence: TGCGCCAGCAGTGAGGGGTTGGGAGCCCGGACGGGGGAGCAGTACTTC. Protein product: CASSEGLGARTGEQYF.

J is TRBJ2-5 and V is TRBV11-2; D not certain. V gave up 0 bases and J gave up 8 bases, with 7 bases separating them. CDR3 size: 12 residues. Looked up from germline, CDR1 is SGHAT and CDR2 is FQNNGV. As DNA, the CDR3 is TGTGCCAGCAGCTTAGATTTGCGCACCCAGTACTTC. Translated, it gives CASSLDLRTQYF.

CDR3 DNA sequence: TGTGCCAGCAGCGGACTAGCGGTCTACAATGAGCAGTTCTTC. Translation: CASSGLAVYNEQFF. The J gene is TRBJ2-1, the V gene TRBV5-6, with TRBD2 matching over 10 bases. Trimming cost V 4 bases and J 3 bases; bases outside gene matches: 1. From germline, CDR1 is SGHDT and CDR2 YYEEEE. The CDR3 is 14 amino acids.